The clone carrying this TCR beta chain has more than one count but fewer than ten. Clones were sequenced by immunoSEQ multiplex PCR, and TCRdb holds only the in-frame ones, with some missing. The table records 150,000 to 200,000 clones, about 90% of them present only once. This sample was taken from a study of cytomegalovirus exposure and HLA in healthy donors. The TCR comes from a man aged 18 to 30 in good health and CMV-seropositive. Input material: PBMCs.

CDR3 in DNA: TGTGCCAGCAGCCGAGACCCGGGACAGAGCTACGAGCAGTACTTC. Encoded protein: CASSRDPGQSYEQYF. This chain links TRBV4-2 with TRBJ2-7; 7 bases agree with TRBD1. The CDR3 is made up of 15 amino acids. Germline V gives CDR1 LGHNA, CDR2 YNFKEQ. Unmatched junction bases numbered 9, after V lost 4 bases and J lost 3 bases.